The present T cell receptor (beta chain) was sequenced within a study of T cells in Graves' hyperthyroidism and ophthalmopathy (dated by TCRdb to the late 2010s). For context, the study as a whole: Peripheral blood was collected at initial diagnosis, before any treatment. A discovery cohort of approximately 100 patients, approximately 44 with Graves' ophthalmopathy and approximately 55 with stable Graves' hyperthyroidism, was used to find distinguishing TCR V-J signatures. In more than 5 Graves' hyperthyroidism patients, the study also compared T-cell repertoires from thyroid tissue with T-cell repertoires from blood. The 90 to 100 discovery patients were randomly split 7:3 into training and test sets. An independent validation cohort of fewer than 20 hyperthyroidism patients and 17 patients who later progressed to ophthalmopathy tested prospective prediction of ophthalmopathy. After sampling, hyperthyroidism patients received methimazole starting at 30 mg daily, and ophthalmopathy patients received high-dose intravenous methylprednisolone. The paper describes TCR Vbeta CDR3 sequencing of 140 or so peripheral blood samples, made up of about 40 ophthalmopathy patients, 70 to 75 hyperthyroidism patients and around 17 progressor patients. On the study overall, not on this receptor specifically: Sample size was not statistically predetermined, and blinding of investigators to group allocation was not performed. In cross-validation, a model built on a 13 V-J signature told ophthalmopathy apart from stable hyperthyroidism with approximately 90% sensitivity and approximately 81% specificity, and in testing the same model reached 80%/75%. In validation, the model predicted progression to ophthalmopathy a median of about 6.8 months before onset, with over 55% sensitivity and 72.22% specificity. Blood samples also contained most of the expanded thyroid clonotypes (frequency above 0.001), which suggests that blood repertoires may reflect thyroid immune responses.

The TCR beta CDR3 regions were amplified from RNA transcripts. A first-round RT-PCR of the TCR CDR3 used the HTBI primer set with the Qiagen OneStep RT-PCR kit. The libraries were constructed in a second round of multiplex PCR and then size-selected and purified. Libraries were sequenced paired-end with 100 bp reads on an Illumina HiSeq2000. For the original study's pipeline: SOAPnuke was used to process the raw data, removing reads that contained adapters or uncalled bases, had a mean Phred below 15, or lacked an exact match to the constant primer or identifier. High-quality paired reads were merged with COPE v1.2.5, and unique nucleotide sequences were defined as clonotypes. MiTCR v1.1 was used to align the clonotypes against IMGT TRBV, TRBD and TRBJ reference segments. The analysis included only V-J combinations with a frequency above 0.0001, which together covered 99% to 99.2% of the repertoires. A TCS score was defined as the ratio between F50 (clonal expansion) and ExV (chaos), using BLOSUM62-based TCRdist between CDR3 peptides within each V-J. Welch's t-statistics and random forest reduced roughly 530 V-J features to 10 to 15, which were used in a naive Bayes classifier (R e1071). Clones were called with MiXCR by TCRdb after fastp trimmed the public reads at Q25, and only in-frame beta chains were retained. Entries that share a CDR3 protein sequence are merged under the most common genes and DNA. None of the V and J calls come from the authors' own analysis; TCRdb made them. A total of around 540,000 distinct CDR3 sequences appear in this sample, about 16% of them only once. 25% to 35% of the sample comes from the top ten.

Ophthalmopathy patients had moderately to severely active disease, Clinical Activity Score of at least 3, NOSPECS grade of at least 4, and duration under 3 months. Any patient with an uncontrolled infection, another autoimmune disease, pregnancy or lactation was excluded. Clinical symptoms, serum thyroxine and TRAb, thyroid ultrasound, and orbital computed tomography formed the basis for the diagnoses. PBMCs were separated from 10 ml of fresh peripheral blood using Ficoll-Paque density gradient centrifugation. Total RNA was extracted with Trizol reagent, and quality was checked on an Agilent 2100 Bioanalyzer. The CDR3 numbers 14 residues from cysteine through phenylalanine. CDR3 DNA is the only sequence kept; it has 42 bases, read in frame from the first base. V sheds 5 bases and J sheds 4 bases, leaving 15 bases between their ends. CDR1 and CDR2 are read off the germline V gene as SGHVS and FQNEAQ.

This clonotype has a handful of counts. The specificity of this receptor is unknown. No much larger clone is present one base from it, and per-base qualities are unavailable. The clonotype originates from a woman aged 25 to 39 with Graves' ophthalmopathy. Here the chain combines TRBV7-8 and TRBJ2-7; the D gene assignment is ambiguous. Sequenced sample: blood. The CDR3 protein: CASSPDPVGYEQYF. In nucleotide form, the sequence is TGTGCCAGCAGCCCCGACCCCGTGGGGTACGAGCAGTACTTC.